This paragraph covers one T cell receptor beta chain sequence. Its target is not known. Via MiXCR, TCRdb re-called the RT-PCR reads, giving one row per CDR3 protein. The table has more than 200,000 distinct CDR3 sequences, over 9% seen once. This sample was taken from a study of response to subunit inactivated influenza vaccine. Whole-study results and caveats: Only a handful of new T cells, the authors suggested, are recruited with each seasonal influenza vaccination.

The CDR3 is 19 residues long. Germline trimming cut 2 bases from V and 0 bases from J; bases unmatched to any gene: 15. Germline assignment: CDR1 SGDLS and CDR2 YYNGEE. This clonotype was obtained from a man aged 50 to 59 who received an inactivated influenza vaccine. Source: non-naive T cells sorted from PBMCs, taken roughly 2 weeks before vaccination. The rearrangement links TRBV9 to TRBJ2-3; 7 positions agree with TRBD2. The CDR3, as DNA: TGTGCCAGCAGCGTGGACGGTCCGGGACTACGGATAAGCACAGATACGCAGTATTTT. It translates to CASSVDGPGLRISTDTQYF.